This TCR beta chain stems from a study of CD8+ T cells in alopecia areata. RNA extraction and reverse transcription yielded cDNA as sequencing template. Some clones are missing from TCRdb's copy, which holds only in-frame ones; the method was immunoSEQ multiplex PCR. In the table there are approximately 57,000 clones, about 96% of which are singletons. Trimming shortened V by 2 bases and J by 5 bases, and 10 bases separated the two germline ends. The CDR3 runs to 13 residues. Looked up from germline, CDR1 is SGHRS and CDR2 is YFSETQ. Sequencing used CD8+ T cells sorted from blood, obtained at week 0. V is TRBV5-1 and J is TRBJ2-5; D gene ambiguous. The source is a human donor with alopecia areata. In DNA form, the CDR3 reads TGCGCCAGCAGCTTACTGGTCGGGGAGACCCAGTACTTC. Translation: CASSLLVGETQYF.